Listed here are 5 T cell receptor beta chains from one sample, sequenced in a study of regulatory T cells in long-lasting Graves disease. With iRepertoire HTBI primers and Arm-PCR of CDR3 regions, TCR beta libraries were built. In TCRdb, the multiplex PCR reads were re-called with MiXCR into one record per CDR3 protein. There are 450,000 to 600,000 distinct CDR3 sequences in the sample; roughly 12% occur only once, and 10% lies in the top ten. This sample's time point: newly diagnosed GD, antithyroid drugs for less than 3 months. The TCR library was prepared using RNA isolated from PBMCs. These sequences were also reported in another study, on T cells in Graves' hyperthyroidism and ophthalmopathy.

Sample: peripheral blood mononuclear cells (PBMCs), taken at new diagnosis, from a patient treated with antithyroid drugs. These receptors were taken from a man aged 30-40 years with Graves disease.

This clonotype was recorded many times. This sequence joins TRBV5-1 and TRBJ2-1; no definite D call. The CDR3 is 14 residues long. Between the trimmed V and J ends, which lost 3 bases and 4 bases, there was a span of 11 bases. Germline V gene data show CDR1 as SGHRS and CDR2 as YFSETQ. CDR3 region: CASSWASSYNEQFF. The CDR3, as DNA: TGCGCCAGCAGCTGGGCTAGTTCATACAATGAGCAGTTCTTC.

This clonotype was observed many times. The rearrangement uses TRBV7-3 and TRBJ2-2; TRBD1 is a possible D gene (6 bases). CDR1 and CDR2 from the germline V gene are SGHTA and FQGTGA. V lost 7 bases and J 6 bases, leaving 15 bases between the germline ends. This CDR3 is built from 14 residues. CDR3 in amino acids: CASTQGKGSGELFF. Here the CDR3 DNA reads TGTGCCAGCACCCAGGGGAAAGGGTCCGGGGAGCTGTTTTTT. Together with reference TRBV7-3 and TRBJ2-2, the CDR3 gives the full variable domain: GAGVSQTPSNKVTEKGKYVELRCDPISGHTALYWYRQSLGQGPEFLIYFQGTGAADDSGLPNDRFFAVRPEGSVSTLKIQRTERGDSAVYLCASTQGKGSGELFFGEGSRLTVL.

In this sample, this clonotype turned up many times. The CDR3 DNA is TGTGCCAGCAGCCCGGCGCGAGATACGCAGTATTTT. Translated, it gives CASSPARDTQYF. This chain links TRBV18 with TRBJ2-3; D gene uncertain. The CDR3 totals 12 residues. Between the trimmed V and J ends, which lost 8 bases and 5 bases, there was a span of 11 bases. CDR1 is KGHSH and CDR2 is LQKENI in the germline V gene.

This clonotype occurred many times. V usage is TRBV18 and J usage is TRBJ1-1, with no clear D. V was pared by 6 bases and J by 4 bases, with 12 bases between. The CDR3 is 13 amino acids. Germline V gene data show CDR1 as KGHSH and CDR2 as LQKENI. The CDR3 here is CASSPTDITEAFF. CDR3 nucleotide sequence: TGTGCCAGCTCGCCTACGGATATCACTGAAGCTTTCTTT. Filled out from reference TRBV18 and TRBJ1-1, the complete variable domain reads NAGVMQNPRHLVRRRGQEARLRCSPMKGHSHVYWYRQLPEEGLKFMVYLQKENIIDESGMPKERFSAEFPKEGPSILRIQQVVRGDSAAYFCASSPTDITEAFFGQGTRLTVV.

The rearrangement joins TRBV10-2 to TRBJ2-7; 7 nucleotides agree with TRBD2. The CDR3 runs to 13 residues. V lost 10 bases and J lost 1; bases outside the gene matches: 7. The V gene's germline CDR1 is WSHSY and CDR2 SAAADI. CDR3 residues: CATTGGSSYEQYF. The CDR3 DNA follows: TGCGCCACTACAGGCGGGAGTTCCTACGAGCAGTACTTC.